This T cell receptor (beta chain) was obtained from a study of Graves' ophthalmopathy and Graves' hyperthyroidism. Study-level findings and limits: Blood also carried most expanded thyroid clonotypes exceeding 0.001 frequency.

The TCR beta CDR3 regions underwent amplification from RNA transcripts. RT-PCR in the first round used HTBI primers; a second-round multiplex PCR followed. TCRdb used MiXCR to reprocess the multiplex PCR reads, holding one entry per CDR3 protein. Among 400,000 to 500,000 distinct CDR3 sequences listed, over 20% were seen once. The germline gives CDR1 MGHDK, CDR2 SYGVNS. The CDR3 extends over 15 amino acids. V lost 3 bases and J lost 4; bases outside the gene matches: 7. This clonotype was picked up many times. Antigen specificity is unknown. The V gene is TRBV25-1, the J gene TRBJ2-7; the match to TRBD1 covers 9 bases. Sequenced input: peripheral blood. The sequence was collected from a woman in her late teens or twenties with stable Graves' hyperthyroidism. The CDR3 reads CASSDGTGWIYEQYF. The CDR3 bases are TGTGCCAGCAGTGACGGGACAGGGTGGATATACGAGCAGTACTTC.